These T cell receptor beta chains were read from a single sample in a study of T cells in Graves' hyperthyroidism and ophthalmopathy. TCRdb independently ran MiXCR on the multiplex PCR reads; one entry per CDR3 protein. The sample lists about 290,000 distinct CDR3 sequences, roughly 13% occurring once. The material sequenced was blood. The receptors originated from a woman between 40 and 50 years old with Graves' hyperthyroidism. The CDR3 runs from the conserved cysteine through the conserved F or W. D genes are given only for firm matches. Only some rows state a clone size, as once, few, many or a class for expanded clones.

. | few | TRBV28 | CASTYTGELFF
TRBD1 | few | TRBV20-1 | CSARDSGGAGEKLFF
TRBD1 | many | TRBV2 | CASTGQPNTGELFF
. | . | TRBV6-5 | CASSYPRESSGANVLTF
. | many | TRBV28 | CASTAQGETQYF
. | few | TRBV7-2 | CASSLDERAFYEQYF
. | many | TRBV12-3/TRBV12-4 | CASSFRFGRRIYEQYF
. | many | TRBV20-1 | CSARSAGGPYEQYF
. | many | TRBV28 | CASSLVGNTGELFF
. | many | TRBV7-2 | CASSLGSGGINIQYF
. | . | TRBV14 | CASSPGGTGFFTLFF
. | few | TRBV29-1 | CTSSTGTEAFF
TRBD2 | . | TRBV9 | CASSLRLAGYWNEQFF
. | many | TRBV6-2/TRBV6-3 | CASSYSTAEETQYF
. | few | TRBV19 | CASSILPRESAEQYF
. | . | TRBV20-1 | CSARGDRPGLNYGYTF
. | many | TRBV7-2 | CASSDLTGRRGETQYF
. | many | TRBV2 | CASSQWSYNEQFF
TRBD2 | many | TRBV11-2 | CASSLDSLLYVSGRGLNEQFF
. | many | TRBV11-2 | CASSSLAVYNEQFF
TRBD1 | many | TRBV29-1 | CSASTGGYEQYF
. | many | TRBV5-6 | CASSLTDRPNQPQHF
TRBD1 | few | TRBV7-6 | CASSAPGQGAGNTIYF
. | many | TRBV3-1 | CASSGRGNQPQHF
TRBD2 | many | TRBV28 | CASTVGSSGSSDTQYF
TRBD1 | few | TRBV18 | CASSPSPGTGPGANVLTF